The 18 T cell receptor beta chains reported below all come from one sample, sequenced in a study of blood T cells in healthy people across ages. Next came a second PCR, run for about 7 to 11 cycles, which used a sample-barcoded 5' primer along with a J-beta primer mix. In TCRdb, the 5' RACE reads were re-called with MiXCR into one record per CDR3 protein. The table records under 2,000,000 distinct CDR3 sequences, 49% of them present only once. Sequencing was carried out using blood. Receptors were obtained from a middle-aged woman in good health.

The chain links TRBV7-8 to TRBJ2-3; 8 nucleotides align to TRBD2. Germline CDR1 reads SGHVS; CDR2 reads FQNEAQ. CDR3 length equals 16 residues. V trimming: 2 bases; J trimming: 5 bases; junction bases outside the gene matches: 9. The CDR3 sequence is CASSLSRGGPGDTQYF. The CDR3 nucleotides read TGTGCCAGCAGCTTATCTCGCGGGGGGCCGGGAGATACGCAGTATTTT.

A few counts support this clonotype. DNA of the CDR3: TGTGCCAGCAGGCAGACAGGGGGCGAACCTTTCTACACCTTC. The encoded protein is CASRQTGGEPFYTF. V and J are TRBV6-5 and TRBJ1-2; the match to TRBD1 covers 10 bases. V lost 6 bases and J lost 10; bases outside the gene matches: 11. The CDR3 consists of 14 residues. The germline CDR1 and CDR2 sequences are MNHEY and SVGAGI.

This clonotype was detected only a few times. This chain connects TRBV4-3 to TRBJ1-5, with D perhaps TRBD1 (5 bases). This CDR3 region has 16 residues. The germline gives CDR1 LGHNA, CDR2 YSLEER. Trimming shortened V by 0 bases and J by 5 bases, and 14 bases separated the two germline ends. CDR3 DNA sequence: TGCGCCAGCAGCCAAGATCGGGGGGAGGCTGATCAGCCCCAGCATTTT. Amino acids: CASSQDRGEADQPQHF.

The chain has TRBV4-2 and TRBJ2-1, with D perhaps matching TRBD1 (6 bases). The CDR3 is made up of 14 amino acids. Germline V CDR1 and CDR2: LGHNA, YNFKEQ. V lost 0 bases and J lost 8, with 11 bases in between. The CDR3 protein is CASSQENRVDEQFF. The DNA for the CDR3 is TGTGCCAGCAGCCAAGAGAACAGGGTCGATGAGCAGTTCTTC.

This clonotype was seen more than once but under ten times. This chain connects TRBV20-1 to TRBJ2-5; no definite D call. Germline lookup yields CDR1 DFQATT and CDR2 SNEGSKA (reference sequence). This CDR3 comprises 13 residues. V was clipped by 5 bases and J by 5 bases, with 15 bases between them. CDR3 amino acids: CSARVMGSETQYF. The DNA for the CDR3 is TGCAGTGCTCGGGTGATGGGTTCGGAGACCCAGTACTTC.

J is TRBJ1-2 and V is TRBV5-6; a weak D match, TRBD1 (6 bases). V lost 4 bases, J lost 7 bases, and 17 bases lay in between. The CDR3 is made up of 14 amino acids. CDR1 SGHDT and CDR2 YYEEEE come from the germline V gene. The CDR3 DNA sequence: TGTGCCAGCAGCGCAACAGGGATCTTAGGTGGCTACACCTTC. This sequence encodes CASSATGILGGYTF.

This clonotype was detected a few times. The chain links TRBV4-3 to TRBJ2-3, with D perhaps given as TRBD1 or TRBD2 (5 bases each). The CDR3 sequence is 18 residues long. Germline V gene lookup returns CDR1 LGHNA and CDR2 YSLEER. V was trimmed by 4 bases and J by 2 bases, leaving 22 bases between them. CDR3 protein: CASSLGIRDDRYTDTQYF. The CDR3 DNA reads TGCGCCAGCAGCCTTGGTATCAGGGACGACCGATACACAGATACGCAGTATTTT.

This clonotype has a handful of counts. The CDR3 is CASSLRDGSSYEQYF. The CDR3 DNA reads as TGTGCCAGCAGCCTCCGGGACGGAAGCTCCTACGAGCAGTACTTC. The rearrangement joins TRBV7-2 to TRBJ2-7, with D perhaps being TRBD1 or TRBD2 (5 bases each). CDR1 and CDR2 (germline): SGHTA, FQGNSA. CDR3 size: 15 residues. The ends were cut back, 5 bases at V and 0 bases at J, with 14 bases in the middle.

This clonotype came up once. The chain uses TRBV29-1 and TRBJ1-2; D not certain. CDR1 is SQVTM and CDR2 is ANQGSEA in the germline V gene. Trimming pared 3 bases from V and 2 bases from J, leaving 7 bases between. This CDR3 comprises 12 residues. In nucleotides, the CDR3 is TGCAGCGTTGAGGACGGAAACTATGGCTACACCTTC. Encoded protein: CSVEDGNYGYTF.

This clonotype was detected many times. The chain employs TRBV12-5 and TRBJ2-5; D perhaps matches TRBD2 (5 bases). Germline assignment: CDR1 LGHNT and CDR2 FRNRAP. The V end lost 1 base, the J end lost 2 bases, and 8 bases lay between the germline ends. The CDR3 loop spans 14 amino acids. CDR3 sequence reads: CASGLGGLQETQYF. The CDR3 region has the DNA TGTGCTAGTGGTTTGGGCGGGCTACAAGAGACCCAGTACTTC. The full variable domain, rest sourced from reference TRBV12-5 and TRBJ2-5, is DARVTQTPRHKVTEMGQEVTMRCQPILGHNTVFWYRQTMMQGLELLAYFRNRAPLDDSGMPKDRFSAEMPDATLATLKIQPSEPRDSAVYFCASGLGGLQETQYFGPGTRLLVL.

This clonotype was picked up a small number of times. The chain couples TRBV3-1 to TRBJ2-3; D perhaps matches TRBD1 (6 bases). The V gene lost 2 bases and the J gene lost 14 bases, with 14 bases spanning the gap. Per germline, CDR1 LGHDT and CDR2 YNNKEL (reference sequence). The CDR3 runs to 12 residues. For the CDR3, the DNA is TGTGCCAGCAGCCAATCGGGCAGGGGAGTGTATTTT. It yields the protein CASSQSGRGVYF.

This chain joins TRBV24-1 and TRBJ2-3; 7 bases are shared with TRBD2. V lost 6 bases, J lost 1 base, and 3 bases stayed unmatched. Germline V gene data show CDR1 as KGHDR and CDR2 as SFDVKD. This CDR3 is 14 amino acids long. The CDR3 protein is CATSREGGTDTQYF. CDR3 bases: TGTGCCACCAGTAGGGAGGGAGGCACAGATACGCAGTATTTT.

This clonotype was seen a handful of times. The rearrangement uses TRBV3-1 and TRBJ2-1; either TRBD1 or TRBD2 may fit D (5 bases each). The ends were cut back, 2 bases at V and 12 bases at J, with 17 bases in the middle. This CDR3 spans 14 amino acids. Germline V gives CDR1 LGHDT, CDR2 YNNKEL (reference sequence). DNA of the CDR3: TGTGCCAGCAGCCAAATCGGGGCCGATACAAGGCAGTTCTTC. Residues: CASSQIGADTRQFF.

V is TRBV6-2 or TRBV6-3 and J is TRBJ2-1; TRBD1 aligns across 8 bases. J gave up 7 bases and V 7 bases, and 9 bases lay outside the gene matches. The CDR3 contains 14 residues. The V gene's germline CDR1 is MNHEY and CDR2 SVGEGT. The CDR3 DNA reads TGTGCCAGCACGCGAGGACAGGGAAGGAATGAGCAGTTCTTC. The encoded protein is CASTRGQGRNEQFF.

V is TRBV4-3 and J is TRBJ1-6, with 7 bases identical to TRBD1. From germline, CDR1 is LGHNA and CDR2 YSLEER. V was pared by 0 bases and J by 0 bases, with 5 bases of the junction left unmatched. There are 18 residues in the CDR3. The CDR3 reads CASSQDPTGSSYNSPLHF. CDR3 nucleotides: TGCGCCAGCAGCCAAGACCCGACAGGGAGCTCCTATAATTCACCCCTCCACTTT.

The V and J genes are TRBV20-1 and TRBJ2-7; D is possibly TRBD2 (7 bases). CDR1 is DFQATT and CDR2 is SNEGSKA in the germline V gene (reference sequence). The length of the CDR3 is 15 residues. V lost 6 bases and J 2 bases, leaving 20 bases between the germline ends. The CDR3 reads CSARGGSSPPYEQYF. In DNA form, the CDR3 reads TGCAGTGCCCGCGGGGGCAGTAGTCCCCCCTACGAGCAGTACTTC.

This clonotype occurred a few times. The gene calls are TRBV7-6 and TRBJ2-4, with D perhaps assigned TRBD1 or TRBD2 (7 bases each). The better agreement between TRBJ2-7 and the DNA end casts doubt on the J call. CDR1 is SGHVS, CDR2 FNYEAQ, per germline. There are 16 residues in the CDR3. This CDR3 reads CASSPIGGGGAYEQYF. The CDR3 region has the DNA TGTGCCAGCAGCCCGATAGGGGGCGGGGGCGCCTACGAGCAGTACTTC.

This clonotype was observed a few times. The V and J genes are TRBV27 and TRBJ2-7; TRBD2 is a possible D gene (6 bases). This CDR3 has 14 residues. V was cut by 2 bases and J by 5 bases, with 13 bases left in between. Germline V CDR1 and CDR2: MNHEY, SMNVEV (reference sequence). The CDR3 loop is CASSLLGGRDEQYF. The DNA of the CDR3 is TGTGCCAGCAGTTTACTGGGGGGTCGGGACGAGCAGTACTTC.